Listed here is a single T cell receptor beta chain. Its matching antigen is unknown. The second PCR ran roughly 7 to 12 cycles with a sample-barcoded 5' primer and J-beta primers. TCRdb independently ran MiXCR on the 5' RACE reads; one entry per CDR3 protein. The table includes fewer than 1 million distinct CDR3 sequences, under 45% detected once. Every sample had a minimum of 6 million PBMCs isolated. This record comes from a study of blood T cells in healthy people across ages. Study results and caveats: The unknown donor CMV status may have confounded expanded clonotype changes. Estimated diversity, derived from one million T cells, was regarded as an underestimate.

CDR3 length equals 15 residues. With 4 bases removed from V and 4 bases from J, the gap between germline ends came to 16 bases. Germline-derived CDR1 and CDR2 are LGHDT and YNNKEL (reference sequence). The sample comprised blood. The TCR comes from a man aged 55 to 70 in good health. V and J are TRBV3-1 and TRBJ1-2; D is possibly TRBD1 (6 bases). The CDR3 DNA is TGTGCCAGCAGCCCGGGGGCCCAGGGCGGCTATGGCTACACCTTC. Its protein product is CASSPGAQGGYGYTF.